The sequence of this TCR beta chain was determined in a study of cytomegalovirus exposure and HLA in healthy donors. Note on this clone: Antigen specificity is unknown.

General study points: An Asian-associated ancestry cluster reportedly showed fewer N-insertions than the approximately 670-donor mean in a later analysis. It emerged from a later analysis that several of the most significant clusters appeared to be linked to common viral pathogens. Previously analyzed data showed that most TCR beta V segments were productive at a frequency of about 87% or about 30%.

Researchers ran the PCR with 60 Vbeta and 13 Jbeta primers. As handled by the study authors: A follow-up analysis tallied 86 million or so unique TCR beta chains, about 11 million shared. The assay was immunoSEQ multiplex PCR, and TCRdb's table has in-frame clones only and misses some. That table supplies the V and J calls and clone size; D and trimming were determined from the DNA. Of fewer than 120,000 clones in the sample, about 80% were seen once. The clonotype comes from a woman between 55 and 75 years old in good health and CMV-seropositive. Sequencing was done on a sample of PBMCs.

Here the CDR3 DNA reads TGTGCCAGTAGTATACCAGGGGGCGGCTACACCTTC. Translation: CASSIPGGGYTF. This chain joins TRBV19 and TRBJ1-2; 8 nucleotides align to TRBD1. The CDR3 totals 12 residues. CDR1 and CDR2 (germline): LNHDA, SQIVND (reference sequence). V shed 2 bases, J shed 8 bases, and the junction held 1 base outside the gene matches.